A selection of T cell receptor beta chains follows, all from one sample in a study of OX40 agonist ivuxolimab in advanced cancers. Assay used: immunoSEQ multiplex PCR; TCRdb lists only in-frame clones, some missing. In the table there are some 40,000 clones, roughly 80% of which are singletons. This specimen was CD4+ or CD8+ T cells sorted from blood, taken in a trial of the OX40 agonist ivuxolimab. These receptors were obtained from an adult with an advanced solid tumor such as melanoma, head and neck, liver or kidney cancer. Both conserved end residues are part of each CDR3. A D gene is named only where the DNA matches it firmly. The size of a clone is reported for some rows only, either as once, few or many, or as a class for expanded clones.

TRBJ2-2 NA 14 TRBV9 few CASSVVWNTGELFF TGTGCCAGCAGCGTAGTGTGGAACACCGGGGAGCTGTTTTTT
TRBJ2-3 NA 15 TRBV30 NA CAWSAGTVSTDTQYF TGTGCCTGGAGTGCCGGGACCGTTAGCACAGATACGCAGTATTTT
TRBJ2-7 NA 16 TRBV2 NA CASSGRGTDFTYEQYF TGTGCCAGCAGTGGACGGGGGACGGACTTTACCTACGAGCAGTACTTC
TRBJ2-7 TRBD2 16 TRBV4-3 NA CASSQELAGATYEQYF TGCGCCAGCAGCCAAGAGTTAGCGGGAGCCACCTACGAGCAGTACTTC
TRBJ2-1 NA 12 TRBV11-3 NA CASSLDRSEQFF TGTGCCAGCAGCTTAGATCGGTCCGAGCAGTTCTTC
TRBJ2-7 TRBD1 15 TRBV27 once CASSPSQTGVTEQYF TGTGCCAGCAGTCCTTCCCAGACAGGGGTTACCGAGCAGTACTTC
TRBJ1-1 TRBD1 13 TRBV5-1 once CASSVDRWTEAFF TGCGCCAGCAGCGTGGACAGGTGGACTGAAGCTTTCTTT
TRBJ2-4 NA 14 TRBV19 NA CASALGGSKNIQYF TGTGCCAGTGCGTTGGGGGGCAGTAAAAACATTCAGTACTTC
TRBJ1-2 NA 14 TRBV18 NA CASSPRRDSQGYTF TGTGCCAGCTCACCACGAAGGGATTCACAAGGGTACACCTTC
TRBJ2-3 TRBD1 18 TRBV7-3 NA CASSPGTGGATSTDTQYF TGTGCCAGCAGCCCCGGGACAGGGGGAGCCACTAGCACAGATACGCAGTATTTT
TRBJ2-5 NA 12 TRBV5-4 NA CASSPQGETQYF TGTGCCAGCAGCCCCCAGGGTGAGACCCAGTACTTC
TRBJ2-5 NA 13 TRBV18 NA CASSETGVETQYF TGTGCCAGCTCAGAGACCGGGGTGGAGACCCAGTACTTC
TRBJ2-7 NA 14 TRBV18 once CASSPQGYYYEQYF TGTGCCAGCTCACCACAGGGATACTACTACGAGCAGTACTTC
TRBJ2-5 NA 12 TRBV7-3 NA CASSPTGETQYF TGTGCCAGCAGCCCGACGGGGGAGACCCAGTACTTC
TRBJ2-5 NA 14 TRBV18 NA CASSPTSIGETQYF TGTGCCAGCTCACCGACTTCTATCGGGGAGACCCAGTACTTC
TRBJ2-3 TRBD1 15 TRBV6-5 NA CASSYAGQGADTQYF TGTGCCAGCAGTTACGCGGGACAGGGCGCAGATACGCAGTATTTT
TRBJ1-2 TRBD1 16 TRBV6-5 NA CASSYRTGATNYGYTF TGTGCCAGCAGTTACCGGACAGGGGCGACTAACTATGGCTACACCTTC
TRBJ1-5 TRBD1 16 TRBV19 NA CASNDRATGSNQPQHF TGTGCCAGTAATGACAGGGCCACGGGCAGCAATCAGCCCCAGCATTTT
TRBJ1-2 NA 13 TRBV11-2 NA CASSQGFNYGYTF TGTGCCAGCAGTCAAGGGTTTAACTATGGCTACACCTTC
TRBJ2-2 NA 15 TRBV14 once CASRRAGGDTGELFF TGTGCCAGCAGACGAGCAGGAGGGGACACCGGGGAGCTGTTTTTT
TRBJ1-5 NA 15 TRBV2 few CASTGRGGGNQPQHF TGTGCCAGCACGGGGAGGGGTGGGGGCAATCAGCCCCAGCATTTT
TRBJ2-3 NA 13 TRBV11-3 NA CASSLASTDTQYF TGTGCCAGCAGCCTGGCTAGCACAGATACGCAGTATTTT
TRBJ2-5 NA 14 TRBV7-9 NA CASSFTTGQETQYF TGTGCCAGCAGCTTCACCACAGGTCAAGAGACCCAGTACTTC
TRBJ2-2 TRBD2 12 TRBV10-3 NA CAISAGAGELFF TGTGCCATCAGCGCGGGAGCCGGGGAGCTGTTTTTT
TRBJ2-7 TRBD1 12 TRBV27 NA CASSKGANEQYF TGTGCCAGCAGCAAGGGGGCCAACGAGCAGTACTTC
TRBJ2-5 TRBD1 15 TRBV7-2 NA CASSLGLGGGETQYF TGTGCCAGCAGCTTAGGGTTAGGGGGCGGGGAGACCCAGTACTTC
TRBJ1-4 NA 13 TRBV5-1 NA CASTLGRGEKLFF TGCGCCAGCACCTTGGGTAGGGGTGAAAAACTGTTTTTT
TRBJ2-5 NA 13 TRBV2 NA CASRGESSAAQYF TGTGCCAGCAGGGGGGAGTCATCGGCGGCCCAGTACTTC
TRBJ1-1 NA 14 TRBV7-3 NA CASSISRGNTEAFF TGTGCCAGCAGCATCTCGAGAGGGAACACTGAAGCTTTCTTT
TRBJ2-5 TRBD1 19 TRBV14 NA CASSQDLLAWDRVQETQYF TGTGCCAGCAGCCAAGATCTGCTCGCTTGGGACAGGGTTCAAGAGACCCAGTACTTC
TRBJ2-3 TRBD2 16 TRBV7-9 NA CASSSTSGKMTDTQYF TGTGCCAGCAGTTCCACTAGCGGGAAAATGACAGATACGCAGTATTTT
TRBJ2-5 TRBD2 15 TRBV5-1 NA CASSLPGRPKETQYF TGCGCCAGCAGCTTGCCCGGGAGGCCTAAGGAGACCCAGTACTTC
TRBJ2-7 NA 14 TRBV7-8 once CASSEPGDQLRQYF TGTGCCAGCAGCGAGCCGGGCGACCAACTTCGGCAGTACTTC
TRBJ1-1 NA 14 TRBV27 NA CASSLLSMNTEAFF TGTGCCAGCAGTTTATTGTCGATGAACACTGAAGCTTTCTTT
TRBJ2-7 NA 14 TRBV6-5 NA CASSRQGRPYEQYF TGTGCCAGCAGTCGGCAGGGCCGCCCCTACGAGCAGTACTTC
TRBJ2-3 TRBD2 16 TRBV7-9 NA CASSFRTSGVTDTQYF TGTGCCAGCAGCTTTAGGACTAGCGGGGTCACAGATACGCAGTATTTT
TRBJ2-7 NA 15 TRBV28 NA CASSLILEGAYEQYF TGTGCCAGCAGTTTAATCCTGGAGGGGGCCTACGAGCAGTACTTC
TRBJ2-5 NA 12 TRBV28 few CASEAIGETQYF TGTGCCAGCGAGGCTATCGGGGAGACCCAGTACTTC
TRBJ2-3 TRBD1 14 TRBV19 NA CASAEDRGTDTQYF TGTGCTAGTGCGGAGGACAGGGGCACAGATACGCAGTATTTT
TRBJ1-2 TRBD1 13 TRBV6-6 NA CASIQGGDRGYTF TGTGCCAGCATCCAGGGAGGGGACAGGGGCTACACCTTC
TRBJ1-5 NA 12 TRBV6-5 few CASSLPGQPQHF TGTGCCAGCAGCCTACCGGGTCAGCCCCAGCATTTT
TRBJ2-5 NA 12 TRBV18 NA CASSPYQETQYF TGTGCCAGCTCCCCGTACCAAGAGACCCAGTACTTC
TRBJ2-7 NA 12 TRBV11-2 NA CASSSNSYEQYF TGTGCCAGCAGCTCCAACAGTTACGAGCAGTACTTC
TRBJ2-3 NA 16 TRBV6-5 NA CASSYSLRAGGNTQYF TGTGCCAGCAGTTACTCCCTCCGGGCCGGAGGAAATACGCAGTATTTT
TRBJ2-4 NA 18 TRBV21-1 NA CASSKAWVGAGSKNIQYF NA
TRBJ2-7 TRBD1 16 TRBV10-3 NA CAISESGRGLSYEQYF TGTGCCATCAGTGAGTCCGGCAGGGGGCTGTCCTACGAGCAGTACTTC
TRBJ2-7 NA 17 TRBV21-1 NA CASSKDGERGPVNEQYF TGTGCCAGCAGCAAAGACGGAGAAAGGGGGCCGGTTAATGAGCAGTACTTC
TRBJ1-2 NA 14 TRBV5-1 NA CASSPSFEGNGYTF TGCGCCAGCAGCCCCAGCTTTGAGGGGAATGGCTACACCTTC
TRBJ1-1 NA 16 TRBV6-5 NA CASSYSPGIMNTEAFF TGTGCCAGCAGTTACTCGCCAGGAATCATGAACACTGAAGCTTTCTTT
TRBJ2-2 TRBD1 15 TRBV5-1 NA CASAWQGAFTGELFF TGCGCCAGCGCTTGGCAGGGGGCCTTCACCGGGGAGCTGTTTTTT
TRBJ2-7 NA 11 TRBV20-1 NA CSASDGSEQYF TGCAGTGCTAGTGACGGGAGCGAGCAGTACTTC
TRBJ2-7 NA 15 TRBV5-1 NA CASSSRQDSAGEQYF TGCGCCAGCAGCTCTCGCCAGGACTCGGCGGGCGAGCAGTACTTC
TRBJ2-3 TRBD2 15 TRBV7-2 NA CASSSPTSSTDTQYF TGTGCCAGCAGCTCCCCGACTAGCAGCACAGATACGCAGTATTTT
TRBJ2-7 TRBD2 17 TRBV5-6 NA CASSLAKLAGARYEQYF TGTGCCAGCAGCTTGGCCAAACTAGCGGGAGCTCGCTACGAGCAGTACTTC
TRBJ1-4 TRBD1 17 TRBV7-2 NA CASSYPLQGEVNEKLFF TGTGCCAGCAGCTACCCGCTACAGGGGGAAGTTAATGAAAAACTGTTTTTT
TRBJ2-7 NA 11 TRBV28 NA CASSLWAEQYF TGTGCCAGCAGTTTATGGGCGGAGCAGTACTTC
TRBJ2-3 TRBD1 15 TRBV4-1 once CASSHGQGLTDTQYF TGCGCCAGCAGCCACGGACAGGGCCTCACAGATACGCAGTATTTT